A selection of T cell receptor beta chains follows, all from one sample in a study of blood T cell repertoires in COVID-19. Using immunoSEQ multiplex PCR, the repertoire was profiled, and TCRdb retains in-frame clones only, with some absent. The sample lists about 150,000 clones, 60% to 85% occurring once. Sequencing was performed on peripheral blood. Receptors were obtained from a man aged 50-60 years with active or convalescent COVID-19. Both conserved end residues are part of each CDR3. The D gene is left open where the match is weak. Size values are once, few and many counts, or a class for expanded clones, and some rows have none.

d_call clone_size j_call v_call cdr3_nt cdr3_aa
TRBD2 . TRBJ2-3 TRBV27 TGTGCCAGCAGTTTACTAGCGGGGGAACTCTATAGCACAGATACGCAGTATTTT CASSLLAGELYSTDTQYF
TRBD2 . TRBJ2-5 TRBV30 TGTGCCTGGAGACTAGCGGAAGAGACCCAGTACTTC CAWRLAEETQYF
TRBD2 once TRBJ2-1 TRBV4-2 TGTGCCAGCAGCCAAGAGATCAAGCGGGACGTTGAGCAGTTCTTC CASSQEIKRDVEQFF
TRBD2 . TRBJ2-1 TRBV2 TGTGCCAGCATTCGGACTAGCGGGAGCAGTAATGAGCAGTTCTTC CASIRTSGSSNEQFF
. . TRBJ2-3 TRBV7-6 TGTGCCAGCAGCTTGGAGGCAGGGGGCACAGATACGCAGTATTTT CASSLEAGGTDTQYF
TRBD2 . TRBJ2-2 TRBV27 TGTGCCAGCAGCCCGAGGACTAGCGGGGACACCGGGGAGCTGTTTTTT CASSPRTSGDTGELFF
TRBD2 . TRBJ2-7 TRBV18 TGTGCCAGCTCACCCGGGACTAGCGGGATAAGCGAGCAGTACTTC CASSPGTSGISEQYF
TRBD2 . TRBJ2-3 TRBV6-4 TGTGCCAGCAGTTCGACTAGCGGTAGCACAGATACGCAGTATTTT CASSSTSGSTDTQYF
. . TRBJ2-1 TRBV28 TGTGCCAGCAGTTGGGGGGCGGGACGCAGGGGGAATGAGCAGTTCTTC CASSWGAGRRGNEQFF
. . TRBJ1-6 TRBV2 TGTGCCAGCAGTCCTCAGGACAGCTATAATTCACCCCTCCACTTT CASSPQDSYNSPLHF
TRBD1 . TRBJ1-2 TRBV15 TGTGCCACCAGCATGGACAGGGGTAAGAAGTATGGCTACACCTTC CATSMDRGKKYGYTF
. . TRBJ2-7 TRBV6-5 TGTGCCAGCGATTTTGCGGTGGAGGGCCCGGTCGAGCAGTACTTC CASDFAVEGPVEQYF
. . TRBJ1-1 TRBV5-6 TGTGCCAGCAGCTTTGGGGACACCACTGAAGCTTTCTTT CASSFGDTTEAFF
. once TRBJ2-7 TRBV3-1/TRBV3-2 TGTGCCAGCAGCCAGTTTCACAACTACGAGCAGTACTTC CASSQFHNYEQYF
. . TRBJ2-5 TRBV27 TGTGCCAGCAGTTTATTCTACCGAGAGACCCAGTACTTC CASSLFYRETQYF
TRBD1 . TRBJ1-5 TRBV9 TGTGCCAGCAGCCCACAGGGGGATCGCAATCAGCCCCAGCATTTT CASSPQGDRNQPQHF
. . TRBJ2-7 TRBV10-3 TGTGCCATCAGTTTAGACTCCTACGAGCAGTACTTC CAISLDSYEQYF
TRBD1 . TRBJ2-7 TRBV10-3 TGTGCCATCAGTGAGGTTGCAGGGGGCGCTTTTGTCTACGAGCAGTACTTC CAISEVAGGAFVYEQYF
TRBD1 . TRBJ1-2 TRBV9 TGTGCCAGCAGCGTTTCGACAGGGCGGGATGGCTACACCTTC CASSVSTGRDGYTF
TRBD2 . TRBJ2-1 TRBV27 TGTGCCAGCAGTTCCCTTCTAGCGGGAGGGACCCCGTACAATGAGCAGTTCTTC CASSSLLAGGTPYNEQFF
. . TRBJ2-3 TRBV7-3 TGTGCCAGCAGCCCTCTAGCGAACACAGATACGCAGTATTTT CASSPLANTDTQYF
TRBD1 . TRBJ1-4 TRBV5-1 TGCGCCAGCAGCGCGCAGACAGGGGAGCGTGAAAAACTGTTTTTT CASSAQTGEREKLFF
. . TRBJ1-1 TRBV24-1 TGTGCCACCAGTTGGGGGGTGAACACTGAAGCTTTCTTT CATSWGVNTEAFF
. . TRBJ2-7 TRBV5-1 TGCGCCAGCAGCTCTTTCCGGGACAACTCCTACGAGCAGTACTTC CASSSFRDNSYEQYF
TRBD2 . TRBJ2-3 TRBV3-1/TRBV3-2 TGTGCCAGCAGCCAAGATATGAGCGGGAGTCTCGATACGCAGTATTTT CASSQDMSGSLDTQYF
. . TRBJ1-3 TRBV6-2/TRBV6-3 TGTGCCAGCAGTTACCACCTCGTAACGGGGGGCAACACCATATATTTT CASSYHLVTGGNTIYF
TRBD1 . TRBJ2-5 TRBV7-9 TGTGCCAGCAGGGACAGGTTGGGACAAGAGACCCAGTACTTC CASRDRLGQETQYF
TRBD2 . TRBJ2-3 TRBV2 TGTGCCAGCACCGGGGACTATAGCACAGATACGCAGTATTTT CASTGDYSTDTQYF
. . TRBJ2-7 TRBV6-1 TGTGCCAGCAGTGACAGGAGCGGGTACGAGCAGTACTTC CASSDRSGYEQYF
TRBD1 once TRBJ1-2 TRBV7-8 TGTGCCAGCAGCTCGAGACAGGGCTATGGCTACACCTTC CASSSRQGYGYTF
TRBD2 . TRBJ2-7 TRBV5-1 TGCGCCAGCAGCCCCTTGGGGACTGAAGCGGGGGAGCAGTACTTC CASSPLGTEAGEQYF
. . TRBJ2-3 TRBV15 TGTGCCACCAGCAGAGATAGGGAGAAAAGGGGGAGAGATACGCAGTATTTT CATSRDREKRGRDTQYF
TRBD1 few TRBJ2-7 TRBV5-1 TGCGCCAGCAGCTGGGACAGGGAATACGAGCAGTACTTC CASSWDREYEQYF
TRBD1 . TRBJ2-7 TRBV5-1 TGCGCCAGCAGCTTGAGGACAGGGTATGAGCAGTACTTC CASSLRTGYEQYF
TRBD1 . TRBJ2-7 TRBV13 TGTGCCAGCAGCTATAGACAGGGGGCATCCTACGAGCAGTACTTC CASSYRQGASYEQYF
. . TRBJ2-3 TRBV5-1 TGCGCCAGCAGCTTGGGAAACAGGGCCAACCGTGTAGGGCAGTATTTT CASSLGNRANRVGQYF
. . TRBJ2-1 TRBV2 TGTGCCAGCAGTCTAGCGCTTATAGGATACAATGAGCAGTTCTTC CASSLALIGYNEQFF
. . TRBJ2-1 TRBV2 TGTGCCAGCAGTGATCGGGGGGCCGAGCAGTTCTTC CASSDRGAEQFF
TRBD2 few TRBJ2-2 TRBV16 TGTGCCAGCAGTCGGACTAGCGGGCCATACAACACCGGGGAGCTGTTTTTT CASSRTSGPYNTGELFF
. once TRBJ2-1 TRBV20-1 TGCAGCCCCCGGAGTAATGAGCAGTTCTTC CSPRSNEQFF
. . TRBJ2-2 TRBV18 TGTGCCAGCTCACCAGTTTCCGGCAACTCTAGTCCCGGGGAGCTGTTTTTT CASSPVSGNSSPGELFF
. once TRBJ2-2 TRBV6-5 TGTGCCAGCAGTTATGGGCTCGGCGGGGAGCTGTTTTTT CASSYGLGGELFF
. . TRBJ1-5 TRBV6-6 TGTGCCAGCAGCCCTGGGGGGGGCAAGCAGCCCCAGCATTTT CASSPGGGKQPQHF
TRBD2 . TRBJ2-1 TRBV5-4 TGTGCCAGCAGCTCCAGAGGCGGGAGCTCCTACAATGAGCAGTTCTTC CASSSRGGSSYNEQFF
TRBD2 few TRBJ2-1 TRBV4-1 TGCGCCAGCCGGACTAGCGGGATCAATGAGCAGTTCTTC CASRTSGINEQFF
TRBD1 . TRBJ1-5 TRBV30 TGTGCCTGGACCCACGGACAGGGAGGCAATCAGCCCCAGCATTTT CAWTHGQGGNQPQHF
. . TRBJ1-2 TRBV29-1 TGCAGCGTTGAATTGGAGGGAGTGACCTATGGCTACACCTTC CSVELEGVTYGYTF
TRBD2 . TRBJ2-1 TRBV27 TGTGCCAGCTGGACTAGCGGGCCTGCTCTTAATGAGCAGTTCTTC CASWTSGPALNEQFF
. once TRBJ2-2 TRBV12-5 TGTGCTAGTGGTCCCCCCGGGGACGGGGAGCTGTTTTTT CASGPPGDGELFF
. . TRBJ1-5 TRBV7-2 TGTGCCAGCAGCTTAGTCACAGATAGCAATCAGCCCCAGCATTTT CASSLVTDSNQPQHF
TRBD1 . TRBJ1-5 TRBV7-9 TGTGCCAGCCGTATCTTACAGGGGGCGCGGTGGGAGGATCAGCCCCAGCATTTT CASRILQGARWEDQPQHF
. . TRBJ2-3 TRBV10-3 TGTGCCATCAGAGTAGACAGAGGCTTCACAGATACGCAGTATTTT CAIRVDRGFTDTQYF
. . TRBJ2-7 TRBV5-1 TGCGCCAGCAGCTTGGCAGGGAACGCCTACGAGCAGTACTTC CASSLAGNAYEQYF
TRBD1 few TRBJ1-1 TRBV28 TGTGCCAGCAGTTCCCCAGACAGGGGCACTGAAGCTTTCTTT CASSSPDRGTEAFF
. . TRBJ2-2 TRBV6-2/TRBV6-3 TGTGCCAGCAGTACAGGAATTGGCACCGGGGAGCTGTTTTTT CASSTGIGTGELFF